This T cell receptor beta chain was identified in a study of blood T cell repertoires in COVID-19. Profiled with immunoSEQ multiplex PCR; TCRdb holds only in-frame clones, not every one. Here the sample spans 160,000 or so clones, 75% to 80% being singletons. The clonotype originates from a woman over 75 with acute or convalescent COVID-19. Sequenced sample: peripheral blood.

The CDR3 DNA reads as TGTGCCAGTAGTATAGGGAATCAGGGTCAAGAGACCCAGTACTTC. It translates to CASSIGNQGQETQYF. The rearrangement joins TRBV19 to TRBJ2-5, with D possibly TRBD1 on 5 matching bases. The CDR3 runs to 15 residues. V lost 1 base and J 2 bases, leaving 11 bases between the germline ends. Per germline, CDR1 LNHDA and CDR2 SQIVND (reference sequence).